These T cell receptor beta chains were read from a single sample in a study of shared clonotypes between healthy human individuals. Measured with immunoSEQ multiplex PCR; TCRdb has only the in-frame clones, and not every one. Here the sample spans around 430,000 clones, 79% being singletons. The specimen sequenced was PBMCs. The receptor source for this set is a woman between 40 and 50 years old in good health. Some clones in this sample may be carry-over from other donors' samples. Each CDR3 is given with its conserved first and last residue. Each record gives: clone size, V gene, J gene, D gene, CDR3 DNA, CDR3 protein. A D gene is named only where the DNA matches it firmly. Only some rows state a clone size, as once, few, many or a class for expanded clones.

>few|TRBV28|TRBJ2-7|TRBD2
TGTGCCAGCAGTCCATTAGCGGGTACCTACGAGCAGTACTTC
CASSPLAGTYEQYF
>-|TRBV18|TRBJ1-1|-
TGTGCCAGCTCACCCCAACGGACAGTTGGCACTGAAGCTTTCTTT
CASSPQRTVGTEAFF
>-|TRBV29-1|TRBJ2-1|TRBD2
TGCAGCGTTGAAGTTTCGGGGGGCTACAATGAGCAGTTCTTC
CSVEVSGGYNEQFF
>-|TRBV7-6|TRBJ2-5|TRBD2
TGTGCCAGCAGCTTAGGAGTTACGGCGGGAGTCGAGACCCAGTACTTC
CASSLGVTAGVETQYF
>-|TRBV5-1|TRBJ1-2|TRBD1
TGCGCCAGCAGCTTGGGGACAGGGGAAGGCTACACCTTC
CASSLGTGEGYTF
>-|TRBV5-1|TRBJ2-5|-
TGCGCCAGCAGCTTGGGGCAACCCCAAGAGACCCAGTACTTC
CASSLGQPQETQYF
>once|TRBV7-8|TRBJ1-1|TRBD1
TGTGCCAGCAGCTCTGACAGGGGCGCCCGAACTGAAGCTTTCTTT
CASSSDRGARTEAFF
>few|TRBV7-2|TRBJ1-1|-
TGTGCCAGCAGTTGGGGCAGGGCTGAAGCTTTCTTT
CASSWGRAEAFF
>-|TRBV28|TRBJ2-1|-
TGTGCCAGCAGTTTCGGATCTGACTCCTACAATGAGCAGTTCTTC
CASSFGSDSYNEQFF
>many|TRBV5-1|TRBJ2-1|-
TGCGCCAGCAGCTTGGGATTACAGGTCGGTGAGCAGTTCTTC
CASSLGLQVGEQFF
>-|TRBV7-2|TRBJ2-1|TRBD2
TGTGCCAGCAGCCTCGGGACTAGTGGATACAATGAGCAGTTCTTC
CASSLGTSGYNEQFF
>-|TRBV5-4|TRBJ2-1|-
TGTGCCAGCAGCTTGGATATGGGCGGGCCGTACAATGAGCAGTTCTTC
CASSLDMGGPYNEQFF
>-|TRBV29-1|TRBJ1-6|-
TGCAGCGTTGGAGACAGCGGCATGTCACCCCTCCACTTT
CSVGDSGMSPLHF
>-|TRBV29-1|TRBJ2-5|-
TGCAGCGTTGTCCGGCAAGAGACCCAGTACTTC
CSVVRQETQYF
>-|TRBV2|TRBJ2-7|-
TGTGCCAGCAGTCCGCGGCGGATTTACGAGCAGTACTTC
CASSPRRIYEQYF
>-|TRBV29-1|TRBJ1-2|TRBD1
TGCAGCGCCCCACCGGGACAGGGTGAGGATGGCTACACCTTC
CSAPPGQGEDGYTF